This T cell receptor beta chain was found in a study of T cell responses to AZD1222 COVID-19 vaccine. General study results and limits: Among those given AZD1222, only 6 or 7 were seropositive at baseline. Females made up more of the donors, who were largely white British, and clonal diversity may have come out too low. Spike was spanned by vaccine-associated CD4 TCRs, which were dominant at 160-218 and 743-854.

Note on this clone: The antigen is undetermined.

Method: immunoSEQ multiplex PCR; TCRdb's copy keeps in-frame clones and lacks some. Of about 79,000 clones listed, 83% were seen once; the top ten hold approximately 1.4%. The material sequenced was peripheral blood, taken 28 days after the second AZD1222 dose. The source of this sequence is an adult who received the AZD1222 COVID-19 vaccine.

The CDR3 loop is CASSLSGTSGSIYNEQFF. The CDR3 DNA reads as TGTGCCAGCAGCTTGAGCGGGACTAGCGGGAGTATCTACAATGAGCAGTTCTTC. The J gene is TRBJ2-1, the V gene TRBV7-3, with 14 positions matching TRBD2. Germline CDR1 reads SGHTA; CDR2 reads FQGTGA. This CDR3 is built from 18 residues. J lost 3 bases, V lost 3 bases, and 7 bases had no gene match.